This entry concerns a single TCR beta chain. The record originates from a study of blood T cell repertoires in COVID-19. Across the study: The samples span acute and convalescent COVID-19 from the United States, Italy and Spain. Sources were T cells, B-cell-depleted T cells, or PBMCs; the material itself was cDNA or gDNA.

Original handling: From reference gene primer amplification, estimates of nucleated cell counts were derived. This table comes from immunoSEQ multiplex PCR, and its TCRdb copy is limited to in-frame clones, with some not included. The V and J calls and clone size come from that table; D and trimming were worked out from the DNA. Of 30,000 to 40,000 clones in the sample, 80% were seen once. CDR1 and CDR2 (germline): SQVTM, ANQGSEA. V lost 4 bases and J lost 5; bases outside the gene matches: 5. The CDR3 runs 13 residues. Material for sequencing was peripheral blood. This chain joins TRBV29-1 and TRBJ1-1; TRBD1 matches 9 bases. This TCR was recovered from a man older than 75 with active or convalescent COVID-19. The CDR3 DNA reads as TGCAGCGTTGTGGGACAGGGTTGGACTGAAGCTTTCTTT. Translation: CSVVGQGWTEAFF.